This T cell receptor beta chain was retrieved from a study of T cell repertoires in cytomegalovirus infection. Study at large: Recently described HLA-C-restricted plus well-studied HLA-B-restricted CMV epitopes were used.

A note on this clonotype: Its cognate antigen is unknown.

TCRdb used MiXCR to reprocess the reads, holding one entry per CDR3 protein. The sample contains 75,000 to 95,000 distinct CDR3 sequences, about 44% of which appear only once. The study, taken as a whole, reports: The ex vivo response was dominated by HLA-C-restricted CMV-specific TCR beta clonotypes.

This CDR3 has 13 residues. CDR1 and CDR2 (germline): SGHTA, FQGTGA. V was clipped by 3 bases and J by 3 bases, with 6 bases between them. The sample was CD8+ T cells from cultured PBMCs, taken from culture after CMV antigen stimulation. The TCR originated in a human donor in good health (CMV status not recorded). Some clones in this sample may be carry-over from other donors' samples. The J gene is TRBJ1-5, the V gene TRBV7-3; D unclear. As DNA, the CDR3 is TGTGCCAGCAGCTTGGGTCCCAATCAGCCCCAGCATTTT. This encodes CASSLGPNQPQHF.